These 20 T cell receptor beta chains came from one sample sequenced in a study of T cell responses to AZD1222 COVID-19 vaccine. Profiled with immunoSEQ multiplex PCR; TCRdb holds only in-frame clones, not every one. There are around 170,000 clones in the sample; about 90% occur only once, and around 1.9% lies in the top ten. Sample: peripheral blood, taken 28 days after the second AZD1222 dose. All receptors come from an adult who received the AZD1222 COVID-19 vaccine.

The chain links TRBV18 to TRBJ1-1; D unclear. CDR3 length: 13 residues. Germline lookup yields CDR1 KGHSH and CDR2 LQKENI. Trimming pared 2 bases from V and 5 bases from J, leaving 9 bases between. The CDR3 sequence is CASSPIRETEAFF. For the CDR3, the DNA is TGTGCCAGCTCACCAATAAGGGAAACTGAAGCTTTCTTT.

The gene calls are TRBV12-3 or TRBV12-4 and TRBJ2-7; 9 bases are a match to TRBD1. After removal of 3 bases from V and 6 bases from J, the junction contained 3 bases not matched to a gene. The CDR3 is made up of 13 amino acids. The CDR3 region is CASSFMTGGEQYF. In DNA, the CDR3 is TGTGCCAGCAGTTTTATGACAGGGGGCGAGCAGTACTTC.

J is TRBJ1-1 and V is TRBV19; 9 bases are shared with TRBD1. The CDR3 has 15 amino acids. From germline, CDR1 is LNHDA and CDR2 SQIVND (reference sequence). Trimming removed 5 bases from V and 4 bases from J; junction bases left unmatched: 8. The chain's CDR3 is CASSFVQGAGTEAFF. The CDR3 bases are TGTGCCAGTAGTTTCGTACAGGGGGCTGGCACTGAAGCTTTCTTT. The full variable domain, in which reference TRBV19 and TRBJ1-1 provide the parts outside the CDR3, is DGGITQSPKYLFRKEGQNVTLSCEQNLNHDAMYWYRQDPGQGLRLIYYSQIVNDFQKGDIAEGYSVSREKKESFPLTVTSAQKNPTAFYLCASSFVQGAGTEAFFGQGTRLTVV.

The V call is TRBV30, the J call TRBJ1-2; D unresolved. The V end lost 3 bases, the J end lost 5 bases, and 19 bases lay between the germline ends. Germline V gene sequence: CDR1 GTSNPN, CDR2 SVGIG (reference sequence). The length of the CDR3 is 15 residues. The CDR3: CAWSDERLVDYGYTF. In DNA, the CDR3 is TGTGCCTGGAGCGACGAACGATTAGTGGATTATGGCTACACCTTC.

This clone was seen once. The CDR3 loop is CASSFWSDKGSPLHF. The CDR3 nucleotides are TGTGCCAGCAGTTTCTGGTCGGACAAGGGTTCACCCCTCCACTTT. The rearrangement joins TRBV27 to TRBJ1-6; D perhaps matches TRBD1 (5 bases). CDR3 size: 15 residues. The germline V and J ends were trimmed by 3 bases and 9 bases, with 15 bases remaining between them. CDR1 and CDR2 from the germline V gene are MNHEY and SMNVEV (reference sequence).

The chain has TRBV5-8 and TRBJ2-3; 12 positions agree with TRBD2. Germline CDR1 and CDR2: SGHTS and YDEGEE. V dropped 3 bases and J dropped 3; count of bases not matched to a gene: 5. The CDR3 extends over 16 amino acids. The CDR3 spells CASSWSTSGRTDTQYF. The CDR3 DNA follows: TGTGCCAGCAGCTGGTCGACTAGCGGGAGAACAGATACGCAGTATTTT.

This clone came up once. V and J are TRBV5-1 and TRBJ2-7; TRBD2 matches at 9 bases. This CDR3 spans 16 amino acids. The germline V gene has CDR1 SGHRS and CDR2 YFSETQ. Trimming cost V 0 bases and J 5 bases; bases outside gene matches: 9. In DNA form, the CDR3 reads TGCGCCAGCAGCTTGGCCCTAATAGCGGGAGACCACGAGCAGTACTTC. Translation: CASSLALIAGDHEQYF.

The chain couples TRBV7-2 to TRBJ1-2; D ambiguous. The CDR3 loop spans 15 amino acids. CDR1 and CDR2 from the germline V gene are SGHTA and FQGNSA. Trimming took off 0 bases at V and 4 bases at J, with 12 bases between the two ends. The CDR3 loop reads CASSLALGRSYGYTF. The CDR3 DNA follows: TGTGCCAGCAGCTTAGCGCTAGGACGGAGCTATGGCTACACCTTC. Drawing the rest from reference TRBV7-2 and TRBJ1-2, the complete variable domain is GAGVSQSPSNKVTEKGKDVELRCDPISGHTALYWYRQSLGQGLEFLIYFQGNSAPDKSGLPSDRFSAERTGGSVSTLTIQRTQQEDSAVYLCASSLALGRSYGYTFGSGTRLTVV.

V gene TRBV5-6 combines with J gene TRBJ1-1, with D perhaps TRBD1 (5 bases). CDR1 and CDR2 from the germline V gene are SGHDT and YYEEEE. V was pared by 4 bases and J by 4 bases, with 11 bases between. This CDR3 contains 13 residues. CDR3: CASSGSGGTEAFF. DNA of the CDR3: TGTGCCAGCAGCGGAAGTGGGGGCACTGAAGCTTTCTTT.

The DNA of the CDR3 is TGTGCCAGCAGGGACCAGGGGTGGGGCTCCTATAATTCACCCCTCCACTTT. It codes for CASRDQGWGSYNSPLHF. V usage is TRBV28 and J usage is TRBJ1-6, with D possibly TRBD1 on 6 matching bases. V gave up 6 bases and J gave up 0 bases, with 15 bases separating them. Germline loops: CDR1 MDHEN, CDR2 SYDVKM. This CDR3 spans 17 amino acids.

V and J are TRBV7-2 and TRBJ2-5; tentative D call: TRBD1 (5 bases). Trimming removed 5 bases at V and 2 bases at J, with 18 bases between. Looked up from germline, CDR1 is SGHTA and CDR2 is FQGNSA. The CDR3 runs 16 residues. CDR3 amino acids: CASSDWSRTRQETQYF. The CDR3 nucleotides are TGTGCCAGCAGCGACTGGTCCCGGACAAGACAAGAGACCCAGTACTTC.

The V gene is TRBV6-1, the J gene TRBJ2-2; D may be TRBD1 or TRBD2 (5 bases each). Germline lookup yields CDR1 MNHNS and CDR2 SASEGT. CDR3 length: 15 amino acids. V lost 6 bases, J lost 0 bases, and 11 bases lay in between. The CDR3 DNA follows: TGTGCCAGCAGGAGGGACGGAACGAACACCGGGGAGCTGTTTTTT. This translates into CASRRDGTNTGELFF.

This chain uses TRBV19 with TRBJ1-2, with TRBD1 as a possible D gene (5 bases). This CDR3 has 12 amino acids. CDR1 LNHDA and CDR2 SQIVND come from the germline V gene (reference sequence). V dropped 5 bases and J dropped 8 bases, with 12 bases sitting between them. CDR3 bases: TGTGCCAGTAGTCCCGGGGGTGCGGGCTACACCTTC. Protein product: CASSPGGAGYTF.

The V and J genes are TRBV7-3 and TRBJ1-1; 11 bases align to TRBD1. The junction had 4 bases not matched to a gene; V was cut back by 1 base and J by 6 bases. This CDR3 contains 15 residues. Germline V lookup: CDR1 SGHTA, CDR2 FQGTGA. CDR3 in amino acids: CASSLIGTGGAEAFF. As DNA, the CDR3 is TGTGCCAGCAGCTTAATTGGGACAGGGGGAGCTGAAGCTTTCTTT.

This chain links TRBV4-2 with TRBJ2-3; 10 bases agree with TRBD2. V shed 0 bases, J shed 4 bases, and the junction held 4 bases outside the gene matches. Germline CDR1 reads LGHNA; CDR2 reads YNFKEQ. This CDR3 comprises 16 residues. CDR3 sequence reads: CASSQDSSGGPDTQYF. Written as DNA, the CDR3 is TGTGCCAGCAGCCAAGATTCTAGCGGGGGCCCAGATACGCAGTATTTT.

The rearrangement uses TRBV29-1 and TRBJ2-7, with 8 bases that match TRBD1. Germline loops: CDR1 SQVTM, CDR2 ANQGSEA. This CDR3 is 14 amino acids long. Trimming cost V 1 base and J 1 base; bases outside gene matches: 3. The CDR3 DNA reads TGCAGCGTTGAAGCCACAGGGGGATCCTACGAGCAGTACTTC. Its protein product is CSVEATGGSYEQYF.

The chain employs TRBV7-2 and TRBJ2-3, with a weak D call TRBD2 (6 bases). The CDR3 length is 16 residues. V was clipped by 1 base and J by 1 base, with 12 bases between them. From germline, CDR1 is SGHTA and CDR2 FQGNSA. The CDR3 coding sequence is TGTGCCAGCAGCTTAGTGCGGGGACTCGGCACAGATACGCAGTATTTT. Translating it yields CASSLVRGLGTDTQYF.

This clone occurred once. The chain joins TRBV30 to TRBJ2-5; 7 nucleotides align to TRBD2. The CDR3 length is 14 residues. J gave up 5 bases and V 1 base, and 7 bases lay outside the gene matches. From germline, CDR1 is GTSNPN and CDR2 SVGIG (reference sequence). This CDR3 reads CAWSAGGSSETQYF. The CDR3 bases are TGTGCCTGGAGTGCGGGGGGAAGTAGCGAGACCCAGTACTTC.

The J gene is TRBJ2-1, the V gene TRBV6-2 or TRBV6-3; TRBD1 is a possible D gene (6 bases). The CDR3 sequence is 18 residues long. Deletions cut 5 bases from V and 6 bases from J, with 26 bases between. CDR1 MNHEY and CDR2 SVGEGT come from the germline V gene. The CDR3 nucleotides are TGTGCCAGCAGTAAACTGAAGGCCGGGACACTCACCCCCAATGAGCAGTTCTTC. Translation: CASSKLKAGTLTPNEQFF.

The V call is TRBV4-1, the J call TRBJ1-2; D remains unclear. V was shortened by 0 bases and J by 5 bases, with 13 bases between the two germline ends. This CDR3 has 15 residues. Germline CDR1 is MGHRA and CDR2 is YSYEKL. CDR3 protein: CASSQEKNRQYGYTF. Here the CDR3 DNA reads TGCGCCAGCAGCCAAGAAAAGAACAGACAATATGGCTACACCTTC.